The 2 T cell receptor beta chains in this list originate from one sample, sequenced in a study of memory CD4+ T cells and cytomegalovirus serostatus. Single viable CD3+CD4+CD8-CD45RO+ cells were sorted as the memory CD4+ T cells. Method: immunoSEQ multiplex PCR; TCRdb's copy keeps in-frame clones and lacks some. The sample yields 56,000 or so clones, roughly four fifths seen once. Sequenced material: memory CD4+ T cells from blood. These receptors came from an adult in good health and CMV-seronegative.

The genes are TRBV2 and TRBJ1-2; D may be TRBD1 (5 bases). CDR1 SNHLY and CDR2 FYNNEI come from the germline V gene. Between the trimmed V and J ends, which lost 6 bases and 7 bases, there was a span of 15 bases. The CDR3 is 13 residues long. The CDR3 loop is CASRGGARSGYTF. The CDR3 DNA reads as TGTGCCAGCAGGGGTGGGGCTCGTAGTGGCTACACCTTC. Supplemented by reference TRBV2 and TRBJ1-2, the full variable domain reads EPEVTQTPSHQVTQMGQEVILRCVPISNHLYFYWYRQILGQKVEFLVSFYNNEISEKSEIFDDQFSVERPDGSNFTLKIRSTKLEDSAMYFCASRGGARSGYTFGSGTRLTVV.

The chain uses TRBV18 and TRBJ2-5; the D is unclear. The V gene lost 2 bases and the J gene lost 2 bases, with 6 bases spanning the gap. The germline V gene encodes CDR1 KGHSH and CDR2 LQKENI. The CDR3 length is 13 residues. The chain's CDR3 is CASSPTQQETQYF. CDR3 coding DNA: TGTGCCAGCTCACCAACGCAGCAAGAGACCCAGTACTTC. Combining the CDR3 with reference TRBV18 and TRBJ2-5 gives the whole variable domain NAGVMQNPRHLVRRRGQEARLRCSPMKGHSHVYWYRQLPEEGLKFMVYLQKENIIDESGMPKERFSAEFPKEGPSILRIQQVVRGDSAAYFCASSPTQQETQYFGPGTRLLVL.